This TCR beta chain emerged from a study of T cells in Graves' hyperthyroidism and ophthalmopathy. Stable disease denoted Graves' hyperthyroidism without ophthalmopathy progression within 18 months. Recently diagnosed hyperthyroidism of less than 2 months' duration affected patients aged 18 to 65. Using 10 ml of fresh peripheral blood, PBMCs were prepared. Study-level points and caveats: Progression to ophthalmopathy was predicted a median of approximately 6.4 months early.

Per germline, CDR1 ENHRY and CDR2 SYGVKD. The CDR3 runs 15 residues. Template material for amplifying TCR beta CDR3 regions consisted of RNA transcripts. First-round RT-PCR of the TCR CDR3 relied on the HTBI primer set. A single record per CDR3 protein comes from TCRdb applying MiXCR to the multiplex PCR reads. The sample records 800,000 or so distinct CDR3 sequences, roughly 40% being singletons. Of note for this clonotype: Its antigen is as yet unknown. A much larger clonotype is one base distant, so this may be a read error.

The rearrangement links TRBV10-3 to TRBJ1-5, with 9 nucleotides matching TRBD1. Sequencing used blood. The sequence was obtained from a man between 18 and 29 years old with Graves' hyperthyroidism. This CDR3 is CTSRSGQGSNQPQHF. CDR3 sequence (DNA): TGTACCAGCAGATCCGGACAGGGGAGCAATCAGCCCCAGCATTTT.